A selection of T cell receptor beta chains follows, all from one sample in a study of blood T cells in healthy people across ages. TCRdb reprocessed the 5' RACE reads via MiXCR and lists one record per CDR3 protein. The sample lists around 580,000 distinct CDR3 sequences; less than 60% were seen once. Sequencing was carried out using blood. All receptors derive from a man older than 75 in good health. The CDR3 runs from the conserved cysteine through the conserved F or W. A D gene is named only where the DNA matches it firmly. Clone size appears in some rows only: once, few, many, or a class for an expanded clone.

>TRBV29-1|-|TRBJ2-7|-
CSVTKTTYEQYF
TGCAGCGTCACAAAAACTACCTACGAGCAGTACTTC
>TRBV28|-|TRBJ2-7|TRBD2
CASSLGFLAGGYEQYF
TGTGCCAGCAGTTTAGGGTTCCTAGCGGGCGGCTACGAGCAGTACTTC
>TRBV6-6|few|TRBJ2-7|TRBD2
CASSGTGRGYEQYF
TGTGCCAGCAGTGGGACCGGGAGGGGTTACGAGCAGTACTTC
>TRBV12-3/TRBV12-4|-|TRBJ1-5|-
CASRGTVGQPQHF
TGTGCCAGCAGAGGGACGGTTGGTCAGCCCCAGCATTTT
>TRBV6-6|many|TRBJ2-1|TRBD2
CASCPSGSSYNEQFF
TGTGCCAGCTGTCCAAGCGGGAGCTCCTACAATGAGCAGTTCTTC
>TRBV20-1|-|TRBJ1-6|-
CSAKRNLTPGAPLHF
TGCAGTGCAAAGCGTAACTTAACGCCAGGGGCACCCCTCCACTTT
>TRBV7-9|many|TRBJ2-7|-
CASSLVGVGQYF
TGTGCCAGCAGCTTAGTCGGAGTCGGGCAGTACTTC
>TRBV4-3|-|TRBJ1-1|-
CASSQQGSDTEAFF
TGCGCCAGCAGCCAGCAGGGTAGTGATACTGAAGCTTTCTTT
>TRBV7-9|few|TRBJ1-2|-
CASSLVGPYGYTF
TGTGCCAGCAGCTTAGTGGGACCTTATGGCTACACCTTC
>TRBV6-5|many|TRBJ1-2|TRBD1
CASSRGGQGVKGYTF
TGTGCCAGCAGCAGGGGGGGACAGGGGGTAAAAGGCTACACCTTC
>TRBV11-2|-|TRBJ2-1|TRBD2
CASSLDSGLSYNEPFF
TGTGCCAGCAGCTTGGATAGCGGGTTATCCTACAATGAGCCGTTCTTC
>TRBV19|once|TRBJ2-1|-
CASSMGHNEQFF
TGTGCCAGTAGTATGGGCCACAATGAGCAGTTCTTC
>TRBV29-1|-|TRBJ2-7|TRBD1
CSGDRPPISEQYF
TGCAGCGGGGACAGACCTCCAATTAGTGAGCAGTACTTC
>TRBV14|-|TRBJ2-3|TRBD2
CASSPRGLTSTDTQYF
TGTGCCAGCAGCCCTAGGGGACTAACCAGCACAGATACGCAGTATTTT
>TRBV6-2/TRBV6-3|-|TRBJ1-5|-
CASSYLGGYSNQPQHF
TGTGCCAGCAGTTATCTGGGCGGTTATAGCAATCAGCCCCAGCATTTT
>TRBV6-2/TRBV6-3|few|TRBJ2-7|TRBD1
CASSSAPTGSYEQYF
TGTGCCAGCAGTTCAGCCCCGACAGGGTCTTACGAGCAGTACTTC
>TRBV25-1|-|TRBJ2-1|TRBD2
CASSEGAGGHREQFF
TGTGCCAGCAGTGAAGGAGCGGGAGGGCACCGGGAGCAGTTCTTC
>TRBV4-3|-|TRBJ2-6|-
CASSQAAGSSGANVLTF
TGCGCCAGCAGCCAAGCTGCAGGGAGCTCTGGGGCCAACGTCCTGACTTTC
>TRBV6-6|few|TRBJ1-1|-
CASSDPNTEAFF
TGTGCCAGCAGTGACCCGAACACTGAAGCTTTCTTT
>TRBV6-1|-|TRBJ2-4|-
CASSVPGPRWWEQYF
TGTGCCAGCAGTGTCCCCGGACCCCGATGGTGGGAGCAGTACTTC
>TRBV5-1|-|TRBJ2-7|TRBD2
CASSTSVRPYEQYF
TGCGCCAGCAGCACTAGCGTTAGGCCCTACGAGCAGTACTTC
>TRBV6-6|-|TRBJ1-2|-
CASSSSGTSNYGYTF
TGTGCCAGCAGCTCATCAGGGACTTCTAACTATGGCTACACCTTC
>TRBV5-1|-|TRBJ1-5|-
CASSSLGGPNQPQHF
TGCGCCAGCAGCTCCCTCGGGGGGCCCAATCAGCCCCAGCATTTT
>TRBV7-2|many|TRBJ2-7|TRBD1
CASSPFGTAYEQYF
TGTGCCAGCAGCCCCTTCGGGACAGCCTACGAGCAGTACTTC
>TRBV25-1|-|TRBJ2-5|-
CASSREGAWETQYF
TGTGCCAGCAGTAGGGAGGGGGCGTGGGAGACCCAGTACTTC
>TRBV11-2|few|TRBJ2-4|-
CASSLDPPGRLAKNIQYF
TGTGCCAGCAGCTTAGATCCCCCTGGACGATTAGCCAAAAACATTCAGTACTTC
>TRBV18|few|TRBJ1-5|TRBD1
CASSPGTGSNQPQHF
TGTGCCAGCTCACCGGGGACAGGTAGCAATCAGCCCCAGCATTTT
>TRBV7-2|-|TRBJ2-1|TRBD2
CASSRGTSGSWSYNEQFF
TGTGCCAGCAGCCGCGGGACTAGCGGGAGTTGGTCCTACAATGAGCAGTTCTTC
>TRBV5-1|-|TRBJ2-3|-
CASGLSDTQYF
TGCGCCAGCGGTCTTTCGGATACGCAGTATTTT
>TRBV20-1|once|TRBJ2-7|-
CSARVIPGYEQYF
TGCAGTGCTAGAGTCATTCCCGGCTACGAGCAGTACTTC
>TRBV20-1|-|TRBJ1-4|-
CSAVTGATNEKLFF
TGCAGTGCGGTAACAGGAGCAACTAATGAAAAACTGTTTTTT
>TRBV11-1|-|TRBJ1-1|-
CASSLSDGRHTEAFF
TGTGCCAGCAGCTTATCTGATGGCCGGCACACTGAAGCTTTCTTT
>TRBV4-3|-|TRBJ2-7|TRBD1
CASSQERQGLGSYF
TGCGCCAGCAGCCAAGAACGACAGGGATTGGGATCGTACTTC
>TRBV5-1|few|TRBJ1-2|TRBD1
CASSLGGEGTDDYGYTF
TGCGCCAGCAGCTTGGGGGGCGAGGGGACAGACGACTATGGCTACACCTTC
>TRBV25-1|few|TRBJ1-5|TRBD1
CASSGDRGYNQPQHF
TGTGCCAGCAGTGGGGACAGGGGGTACAATCAGCCCCAGCATTTT
>TRBV28|-|TRBJ2-4|-
CAGSLTFAKNIQYF
TGTGCCGGCAGCCTGACTTTCGCCAAAAACATTCAGTACTTC
>TRBV4-3|-|TRBJ2-5|TRBD1
CASSQGKTVTGTGQETQYF
TGCGCCAGCAGCCAAGGCAAAACCGTCACCGGGACAGGACAAGAGACCCAGTACTTC
>TRBV27|-|TRBJ2-1|-
CASSSLQGPQYNEQFF
TGTGCCAGCAGTTCTCTACAGGGTCCCCAGTACAATGAGCAGTTCTTC
>TRBV7-2|many|TRBJ2-5|TRBD1
CASSRTGGETQYF
TGTGCCAGCAGTCGGACAGGGGGCGAGACCCAGTACTTC
>TRBV7-9|many|TRBJ2-7|-
CASSSRDEVYEQYF
TGTGCCAGCAGCTCCCGGGACGAGGTCTACGAGCAGTACTTC
>TRBV28|-|TRBJ2-4|TRBD1
CASSWTGSENIQYF
TGTGCCAGCAGCTGGACAGGCTCGGAAAACATTCAGTACTTC
>TRBV11-1|few|TRBJ2-1|-
CASTGPPFYNEQFF
TGTGCCAGCACTGGCCCGCCCTTTTACAATGAGCAGTTCTTC
>TRBV20-1|-|TRBJ2-4|-
CSVFSGGKNIQYF
TGCAGTGTCTTTTCCGGCGGCAAAAACATTCAGTACTTC